Listed here are 27 T cell receptor beta chains from one sample, sequenced in a study of regulatory T cells in long-lasting Graves disease. Libraries of TCR beta came from iRepertoire HTBI primers plus Arm-PCR of CDR3 regions. TCRdb ran MiXCR on the multiplex PCR reads and lists one entry per CDR3 protein. The table records 350,000 to 450,000 distinct CDR3 sequences, around 17% of them present only once. The time point: newly diagnosed GD, antithyroid drugs for less than 3 months. RNA isolated from PBMCs was used to make the TCR library. Another study also made use of these data, one on T cells in Graves' hyperthyroidism and ophthalmopathy.

The specimen was peripheral blood mononuclear cells (PBMCs), collected at new diagnosis, from a patient treated with antithyroid drugs. The receptors come from a man aged 40-49 years with Graves disease.

Ten or more counts support this clonotype. The J gene is TRBJ2-5, the V gene TRBV29-1; D unresolved. There are 12 residues in the CDR3. Trimming left V 7 bases short and J 2 bases short, with 11 bases between. The germline V gene encodes CDR1 SQVTM and CDR2 ANQGSEA. The CDR3 DNA reads as TGCAGCGCCAGCGTGGGGCAAGAGACCCAGTACTTC. This encodes CSASVGQETQYF.

In its sample, this clonotype was seen many times. CDR3 residues: CASSQDHRPYEQYF. CDR3 in DNA: TGTGCCAGCAGCCAAGACCACCGTCCCTACGAGCAGTACTTC. The V gene is TRBV9, the J gene TRBJ2-7; no clear D. The CDR3 covers 14 residues. Germline V gene data show CDR1 as SGDLS and CDR2 as YYNGEE. V dropped 4 bases and J dropped 2 bases, with 13 bases sitting between them.

This clonotype appeared many times. The J gene is TRBJ2-5, the V gene TRBV20-1, with 8 bases identical to TRBD2. CDR1 is DFQATT, CDR2 SNEGSKA, per germline (reference sequence). This CDR3 is 15 amino acids long. The V and J ends lost 5 bases and 5 bases, in that order; junction bases with no gene match: 13. This chain's CDR3 is CSAPGTGGIRETQYF. The CDR3 nucleotides read TGCAGTGCTCCAGGGACGGGGGGGATCCGCGAGACCCAGTACTTC.

This clonotype was picked up many times. This chain links TRBV7-2 with TRBJ2-7; 12 positions match TRBD1. Germline trimming cut 4 bases from V and 8 bases from J; bases unmatched to any gene: 12. The CDR3 covers 16 residues. Germline values: CDR1 SGHTA, CDR2 FQGNSA. CDR3 sequence: CASSSSGGQGALKQYF. In DNA form, the CDR3 reads TGTGCCAGCAGCTCCTCCGGGGGACAGGGGGCCTTGAAGCAGTACTTC.

Comment on this clonotype: One base separates it from a far larger clone, so it is likely a read error. This rearrangement joins TRBV14 to TRBJ1-1, with no clear D. Per the germline V gene, CDR1 is SGHDN and CDR2 is FVKESK. The CDR3 consists of 13 residues. Trimming pared 2 bases from V and 2 bases from J, leaving 6 bases between. The CDR3 is CASSQWGNTEAFF. CDR3 bases: TGTGCCAGCAGCCAATGGGGAAACACTGAAGCTTTCTTT.

As concerns this clonotype: Being one base from a much bigger clone, this may be a read error. J is TRBJ2-1 and V is TRBV6-2 or TRBV6-3; D possibly matches TRBD1 or TRBD2 (5 bases each). The CDR3 is made up of 18 amino acids. Deletions cut 4 bases from V and 7 bases from J, with 26 bases between. CDR1 is MNHEY and CDR2 is SVGEGT in the germline V gene. CDR3 sequence: CASSCSKPLGTPGNEQFF. The CDR3 nucleotides read TGTGCCAGCAGTTGCTCGAAACCGTTGGGGACGCCAGGGAATGAGCAGTTCTTC.

This clonotype has just a few counts. The rearrangement joins TRBV5-1 to TRBJ2-7; D is unresolved. Germline V CDR1 and CDR2: SGHRS, YFSETQ. V shed 0 bases and J shed 4 bases, with 8 bases lying between them. The CDR3 is 13 amino acids. The CDR3 is CASSLGGIYEQYF. The CDR3 bases are TGCGCCAGCAGCTTGGGCGGCATTTACGAGCAGTACTTC.

This clonotype was seen repeatedly, ten times or more. The J gene is TRBJ1-4, the V gene TRBV20-1; D is unresolved. V was trimmed by 2 bases and J by 0 bases, leaving 16 bases between them. CDR3 length equals 17 residues. The V gene's germline CDR1 is DFQATT and CDR2 SNEGSKA (reference sequence). The CDR3 sequence is CSARRLSGAPTNEKLFF. CDR3 DNA: TGCAGTGCTAGACGTTTGAGTGGAGCCCCAACTAATGAAAAACTGTTTTTT.

This clonotype was picked up many times. V is TRBV15 and J is TRBJ1-3; D remains ambiguous. V was pared by 0 bases and J by 4 bases, with 10 bases between. Germline V lookup: CDR1 LNHNV, CDR2 YYDKDF (reference sequence). The CDR3 has 15 amino acids. The DNA of the CDR3 is TGTGCCACCAGCAGAGATTCCGGACGCGGAAACACCATATATTTT. Encoded protein: CATSRDSGRGNTIYF. The variable domain in full, completed from reference TRBV15 and TRBJ1-3, reads DAMVIQNPRYQVTQFGKPVTLSCSQTLNHNVMYWYQQKSSQAPKLLFHYYDKDFNNEADTPDNFQSRRPNTSFCFLDIRSPGLGDTAMYLCATSRDSGRGNTIYFGEGSWLTVV.

A note on this clonotype: This may stem from a read error, because a much larger clone lies one nucleotide away. This chain uses TRBV9 with TRBJ2-2, with D unclear. The CDR3 runs to 12 residues. Germline-derived CDR1 and CDR2 are SGDLS and YYNGEE. Trimming took 6 bases from V and 0 from J, leaving 3 bases between them. The CDR3 loop reads CASTPNTGELFF. The CDR3 DNA is TGTGCCAGCACCCCGAACACCGGGGAGCTGTTTTTT. Supplemented by reference TRBV9 and TRBJ2-2, the full variable domain reads DSGVTQTPKHLITATGQRVTLRCSPRSGDLSVYWYQQSLDQGLQFLIQYYNGEERAKGNILERFSAQQFPDLHSELNLSSLELGDSALYFCASTPNTGELFFGEGSRLTVL.

The J gene is TRBJ2-7, the V gene TRBV6-9, with D perhaps being TRBD1 or TRBD2 (5 bases each). Germline-derived CDR1 and CDR2 are MNHGY and SVAAGI. V was trimmed by 3 bases and J by 2 bases, leaving 14 bases between them. The length of the CDR3 is 15 residues. As DNA, the CDR3 is TGTGCCAGCAGTTACGAGAGGGGTTTCGCCTACGAGCAGTACTTC. Its translation is CASSYERGFAYEQYF.

The rearrangement links TRBV18 to TRBJ2-1; a possible D gene is TRBD2 (5 bases). The last part of the DNA fits TRBJ2-5 better; the J call may be wrong. The germline V gene has CDR1 KGHSH and CDR2 LQKENI. This CDR3 region has 14 residues. CDR3 nucleotides: TGTGCCAGCGCTGAACGGACTTTGGGGGAGACCCAGTACTTC. It codes for CASAERTLGETQYF.

This clonotype was counted many times. The chain uses TRBV6-2 or TRBV6-3 and TRBJ1-5, with a tentative D call TRBD1 (6 bases). Germline values: CDR1 MNHEY, CDR2 SVGEGT. The V and J ends lost 2 bases and 7 bases respectively, with 12 bases between them. The CDR3 is 14 residues long. This CDR3 reads CASSYPRGGQPQHF. The DNA of the CDR3 is TGTGCCAGCAGTTACCCCAGGGGCGGGCAGCCCCAGCATTTT.

This clonotype was detected many times. The rearrangement uses TRBV20-1 and TRBJ2-2; 10 bases line up with TRBD2. The CDR3 has 16 residues. With V trimmed by 3 bases and J by 3 bases, 7 bases remained unmatched. The germline V gene has CDR1 DFQATT and CDR2 SNEGSKA (reference sequence). CDR3 bases: TGCAGTGCTAGTAAACTAGCGGGAAGGGACACCGGGGAGCTGTTTTTT. It specifies CSASKLAGRDTGELFF.

This clonotype was found many times. This chain uses TRBV11-2 with TRBJ1-1, with TRBD1 matching 8 bases. CDR1 and CDR2 (germline): SGHAT, FQNNGV. The CDR3 covers 15 residues. After removal of 5 bases from V and 1 base from J, the junction contained 6 bases not matched to a gene. CDR3 residues: CASSPRQGRNTEAFF. DNA of the CDR3: TGTGCCAGCAGCCCCAGACAGGGGAGGAACACTGAAGCTTTCTTT. The full variable domain, its missing parts supplied by reference TRBV11-2 and TRBJ1-1, is EAGVAQSPRYKIIEKRQSVAFWCNPISGHATLYWYQQILGQGPKLLIQFQNNGVVDDSQLPKDRFSAERLKGVDSTLKIQPAKLEDSAVYLCASSPRQGRNTEAFFGQGTRLTVV.

In its sample, this clonotype was seen a few times. The V call is TRBV19, the J call TRBJ2-1; D uncertain. V was pared by 2 bases and J by 0 bases, with 8 bases between. The germline CDR1 and CDR2 sequences are LNHDA and SQIVND (reference sequence). This CDR3 contains 15 residues. The CDR3 loop is CASSINERSYNEQFF. The CDR3 DNA reads as TGTGCCAGTAGTATAAATGAGCGCTCCTACAATGAGCAGTTCTTC. Full variable domain (missing parts from reference TRBV19 and TRBJ2-1): DGGITQSPKYLFRKEGQNVTLSCEQNLNHDAMYWYRQDPGQGLRLIYYSQIVNDFQKGDIAEGYSVSREKKESFPLTVTSAQKNPTAFYLCASSINERSYNEQFFGPGTRLTVL.

The J gene is TRBJ1-6, the V gene TRBV5-1; D is ambiguous. Per germline, CDR1 SGHRS and CDR2 YFSETQ. CDR3 length: 14 residues. V lost 0 bases, J lost 8 bases, and 9 bases lay in between. The CDR3 nucleotides are TGCGCCAGCAGCTTGGGTCAGAAACATTCACCCCTCCACTTT. Protein product: CASSLGQKHSPLHF.

The CDR3 loop reads CASSFTTSGVYNEQFF. CDR3 DNA sequence: TGTGCCAGCAGCTTTACGACTAGCGGGGTTTACAATGAGCAGTTCTTC. This chain joins TRBV9 and TRBJ2-1; 11 bases line up with TRBD2. Germline V gene lookup returns CDR1 SGDLS and CDR2 YYNGEE. This CDR3 is 16 amino acids long. The J segment lost 4 bases and the V segment lost 4 bases, leaving 7 bases of the junction unmatched.

This clonotype appeared a few times. The chain has TRBV12-5 and TRBJ2-5; D might be TRBD1 (5 bases). Germline loops: CDR1 LGHNT, CDR2 FRNRAP. V lost 7 bases to trimming and J lost 5 bases, with 17 bases between them. This CDR3 contains 14 residues. Here the CDR3 DNA reads TGTGCTAGTGCCCAGGACACGCTTGGGGAGACCCAGTACTTC. Translating gives CASAQDTLGETQYF.

This clonotype showed up just a few times. A read error is likely, as this CDR3 ends without the conserved phenylalanine or tryptophan. V usage is TRBV3-1 and J usage is TRBJ2-7; perhaps TRBD1 as D (5 bases). The germline V gene has CDR1 LGHDT and CDR2 YNNKEL (reference sequence). V lost 1 base and J lost 4, with 11 bases in between. The CDR3 is 14 amino acids. The CDR3 protein is CASSQVLRQYEQYL. CDR3 coding DNA: TGTGCCAGCAGCCAAGTCCTCCGACAGTACGAGCAGTACCTC.

This clonotype was detected ten times or more. A single base separates this from a much larger clone, so it may be a read error. The chain employs TRBV11-2 and TRBJ2-1; unclear D gene. The V gene lost 5 bases and the J gene lost 4 bases, with 9 bases spanning the gap. CDR3 length equals 13 residues. Germline CDR1 reads SGHAT; CDR2 reads FQNNGV. The chain's CDR3 is CASSPDGYNEQFF. CDR3 nucleotides: TGTGCCAGCAGCCCGGACGGGTACAATGAGCAGTTCTTC.

This clonotype was seen many times. V usage is TRBV5-1 and J usage is TRBJ2-7; D may be TRBD2 (6 bases). The CDR3 is made up of 14 amino acids. V was pared by 4 bases and J by 3 bases, with 14 bases between. Per the germline V gene, CDR1 is SGHRS and CDR2 is YFSETQ. CDR3 nucleotide sequence: TGCGCCAGCAGCCCGACATTGGGGGGCTACGAGCAGTACTTC. It yields the protein CASSPTLGGYEQYF.

This clonotype was counted at least ten times. The chain combines TRBV28 with TRBJ2-7; D is undetermined. V lost 2 bases, J lost 5 bases, and 7 bases lay in between. The germline V gene encodes CDR1 MDHEN and CDR2 SYDVKM. This CDR3 comprises 12 residues. CDR3 sequence (DNA): TGTGCCAGCAGTTTACCCCGCCACGAGCAGTACTTC. As protein: CASSLPRHEQYF.

This clonotype was observed many times. This sequence joins TRBV28 and TRBJ2-3; 7 positions agree with TRBD1. The end of the DNA is better explained by TRBJ2-5, so the J call may be wrong. Germline CDR1 reads MDHEN; CDR2 reads SYDVKM. This CDR3 comprises 15 residues. Here the CDR3 DNA reads TGTGCCAGCAGTTTAGGTAGGGGGCTGAGAGAGACCCAGTACTTC. It yields the protein CASSLGRGLRETQYF.

This clonotype was seen many times. The genes are TRBV6-2 or TRBV6-3 and TRBJ2-2; TRBD1 matches 7 bases. From germline, CDR1 is MNHEY and CDR2 SVGEGT. The CDR3 extends over 14 amino acids. V lost 2 bases and J lost 5; bases outside the gene matches: 2. The CDR3 here is CASSYRGQTGELFF. In DNA, the CDR3 is TGTGCCAGCAGTTACCGGGGACAGACCGGGGAGCTGTTTTTT.

There are many counts of this clonotype. The genes are TRBV5-1 and TRBJ2-3, with a tentative D call TRBD2 (6 bases). V was cut by 1 base and J by 8 bases, with 17 bases left in between. The germline V gene encodes CDR1 SGHRS and CDR2 YFSETQ. The CDR3 runs to 15 residues. This CDR3 reads CASSLSDGHSGTQYF. The CDR3 DNA reads TGCGCCAGCAGCTTGTCTGACGGCCATAGCGGTACGCAGTATTTT.

About this clonotype: A much larger clone differs by one base, so this may be a read error. The genes are TRBV27 and TRBJ1-1; D unclear. Germline V gene sequence: CDR1 MNHEY, CDR2 SMNVEV (reference sequence). The CDR3 is 13 residues long. The ends were cut back, 3 bases at V and 4 bases at J, with 9 bases in the middle. For the CDR3, the DNA is TGTGCCAGCAGTTTTGCGTGGAGCACTGAAGCTTTCTTT. Translation gives CASSFAWSTEAFF.